This is a list of T cell receptor beta chains from one sample in a study of a mutant IDH1 vaccine in newly diagnosed glioma. Their antigens are not known. The table came from immunoSEQ multiplex PCR; TCRdb's copy has only in-frame clones and leaves some out. The table has tens of thousands of clones, around 84% seen once. This specimen consisted of PBMCs, obtained from a glioma patient whose treatment included an IDH1 peptide vaccine. All receptors come from a woman aged 18-35 years with glioma. The CDR3 runs from the conserved cysteine through the conserved F or W. D genes are given only for firm matches.

v_gene	d_gene	j_gene	CDR3nt	CDR3aa
TRBV15	TRBD1	TRBJ2-7	TGTGCCACCAGCCCACCATCGGGACAGGGATACGAGCAGTACTTC	CATSPPSGQGYEQYF
TRBV28	.	TRBJ1-3	TGTGCCAGCAGTTTAGCCGGGACGCTTGGAAACACCATATATTTT	CASSLAGTLGNTIYF
TRBV6-4	TRBD1	TRBJ2-1	TGTGCCAGCAGTGTGGAATCCGGGACAGCGAACAATGAGCAGTTCTTC	CASSVESGTANNEQFF
TRBV9	.	TRBJ1-5	TGTGCCAGCAGCGTAGGGGCGAAGGGATGGCCCCAGCATTTT	CASSVGAKGWPQHF
TRBV6-5	.	TRBJ1-1	TGTGCCAGCAGTTACTATCCCTACACTGAAGCTTTCTTT	CASSYYPYTEAFF
TRBV6-1	TRBD2	TRBJ2-1	TGTGCCAGCAGTGAAGCTGGGGTAGCGGGGCATGAGCAGTTCTTC	CASSEAGVAGHEQFF
TRBV14	.	TRBJ2-2	TGTGCCAGCAGCAGGAAGCGCACCGGGGAGCTGTTTTTT	CASSRKRTGELFF
TRBV11-2	.	TRBJ1-1	TGTGCCAGCAGCTTATCGCGGGGTATGAACACTGAAGCTTTCTTT	CASSLSRGMNTEAFF
TRBV6-6	.	TRBJ2-3	TGTGCCAGCGCCAGTCGGGGGCGACCAGATACGCAGTATTTT	CASASRGRPDTQYF
TRBV5-6	TRBD2	TRBJ2-1	TGTGCCAGCAGCCTGCTAGCGGGAGACCTTGTTCCTTTTTACAATGAGCAGTTCTTC	CASSLLAGDLVPFYNEQFF
TRBV21-1	.	TRBJ1-1	TGTGCCAGGGGACCTCCGGGACAGAGCTCTGAAGCTTTCTTT	CARGPPGQSSEAFF
TRBV7-2	.	TRBJ1-3	TGTGCCAGCAGCTCTACCGGGACACAGGGAAACACCATATATTTT	CASSSTGTQGNTIYF
TRBV18	.	TRBJ1-1	TGTGCCAGCTCACCAGCGGGAGGGAACACTGAAGCTTTCTTT	CASSPAGGNTEAFF
TRBV21-1	.	TRBJ2-5	TGTGCCAGCAGCATCGTAGCGGGAGGTCAAGAGACCCAGTACTTC	CASSIVAGGQETQYF
TRBV11-3	.	TRBJ2-7	TGTGCCAGCAGCTTAGAGACCGGGACAGAGCAGTACTTC	CASSLETGTEQYF